This entry describes one T cell receptor (beta chain). This clonotype was found a few times. This clone's antigen is unknown. No much larger clonotype is one base removed from it; base qualities were not supplied. Sequenced on an Illumina HiSeq 1500. TCRdb passed the public sequencing reads through fastp at Q25 and MiXCR, retaining productive beta sequences. CDR3 protein sequences are deduplicated, and each keeps its most common genes and DNA. For this sample there are over 150,000 distinct CDR3 sequences; about a sixth appear just once. Roughly 24% of the sample is held by the ten biggest clonotypes. These data originate in a study of T cell repertoires in cytomegalovirus infection (dated by TCRdb to the late 2010s). Background on the whole study: Donor HLA type was relevant to the analysis, as public TCR beta signatures indicated carriage of CMV infection together with the matching HLA type. General findings and caveats noted by the study authors: In both this cohort and an independent cohort of under 450 donors, the cumulative frequency of public TCR beta family members distinguished carriers of CMV infection plus the relevant HLA type. The ex vivo response was dominated by HLA-C-restricted CMV-specific TCR beta clonotypes, which also provided the single most frequent clonotype in two of eight donors.

V is pared back by 3 bases and J by 3 bases, with 8 bases lying between the germline termini. The cysteine opens and the phenylalanine closes a CDR3 of 13 amino acids. Only CDR3 DNA is held: 39 bases, read in frame from base 1. Sequences MNHNY (CDR1) and SVGAGI (CDR2) are obtained from the germline V gene (reference sequence). The TCR was taken from a human donor in good health (CMV status not recorded). Some clones in this sample may be carry-over from other donors' samples. This receptor chain uses TRBV6-6 and TRBJ2-5; a confident D gene designation cannot be given. The sample taken for sequencing was CD8+ T cells from PBMCs. The nucleotide sequence reads as follows: TGTGCCAGCAGTTATTCCAAGAAAGAGACCCAGTACTTC. Its product reads: CASSYSKKETQYF.